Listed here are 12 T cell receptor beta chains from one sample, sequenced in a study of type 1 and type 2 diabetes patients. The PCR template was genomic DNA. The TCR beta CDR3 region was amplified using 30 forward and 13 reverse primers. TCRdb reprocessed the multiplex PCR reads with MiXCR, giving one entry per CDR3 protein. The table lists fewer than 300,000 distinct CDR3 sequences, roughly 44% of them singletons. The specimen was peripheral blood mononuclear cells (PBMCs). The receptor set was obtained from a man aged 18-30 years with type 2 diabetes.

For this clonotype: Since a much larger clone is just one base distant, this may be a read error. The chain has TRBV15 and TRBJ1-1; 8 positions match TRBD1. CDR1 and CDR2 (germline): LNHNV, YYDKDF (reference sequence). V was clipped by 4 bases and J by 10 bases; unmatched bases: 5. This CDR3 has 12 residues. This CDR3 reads CATSTGTGGAFF. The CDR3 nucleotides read TGTGCCACCAGCACCGGGACAGGAGGAGCTTTCTTT.

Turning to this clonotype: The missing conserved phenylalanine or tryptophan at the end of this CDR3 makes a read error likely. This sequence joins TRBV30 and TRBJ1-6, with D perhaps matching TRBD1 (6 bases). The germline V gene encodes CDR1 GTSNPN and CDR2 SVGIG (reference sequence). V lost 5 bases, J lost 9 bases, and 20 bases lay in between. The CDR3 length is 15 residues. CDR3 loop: CAWLQGSSIGSPLHS. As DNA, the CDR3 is TGTGCCTGGCTACAGGGAAGTTCGATCGGTTCACCCCTCCACTCT.

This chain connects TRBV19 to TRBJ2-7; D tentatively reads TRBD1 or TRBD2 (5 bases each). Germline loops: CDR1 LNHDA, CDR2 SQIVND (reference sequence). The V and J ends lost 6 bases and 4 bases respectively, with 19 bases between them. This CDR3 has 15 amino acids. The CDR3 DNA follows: TGTGCCAGTAGCCCTTCCGGGACCCCCACGTACGAGCAGTACTTC. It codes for CASSPSGTPTYEQYF.

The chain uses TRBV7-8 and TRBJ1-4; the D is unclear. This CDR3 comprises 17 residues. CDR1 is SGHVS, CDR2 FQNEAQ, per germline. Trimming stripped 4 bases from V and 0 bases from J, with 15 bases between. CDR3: CASSSLLELATNEKLFF. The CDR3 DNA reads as TGTGCCAGCAGCTCGCTTTTGGAGCTTGCAACTAATGAAAAACTGTTTTTT.

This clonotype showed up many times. CDR3 nucleotide sequence: TGTGCCAGCAAACAGGGGGACACCTACGAGCAGTACTTC. This translates into CASKQGDTYEQYF. The V gene is TRBV2, the J gene TRBJ2-7, with 8 bases that match TRBD1. This CDR3 spans 13 amino acids. From germline, CDR1 is SNHLY and CDR2 FYNNEI. Unmatched junction bases numbered 4, after V lost 7 bases and J lost 2 bases. Using reference TRBV2 and TRBJ2-7 for the parts outside the CDR3, the full variable domain is EPEVTQTPSHQVTQMGQEVILRCVPISNHLYFYWYRQILGQKVEFLVSFYNNEISEKSEIFDDQFSVERPDGSNFTLKIRSTKLEDSAMYFCASKQGDTYEQYFGPGTRLTVT.

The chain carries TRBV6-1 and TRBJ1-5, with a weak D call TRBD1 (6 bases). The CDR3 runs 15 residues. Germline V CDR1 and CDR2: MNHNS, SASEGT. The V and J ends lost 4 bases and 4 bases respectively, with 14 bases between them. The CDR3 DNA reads TGTGCCAGCAGTGGTCCTGGGGGCAAAAATCAGCCCCAGCATTTT. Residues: CASSGPGGKNQPQHF.

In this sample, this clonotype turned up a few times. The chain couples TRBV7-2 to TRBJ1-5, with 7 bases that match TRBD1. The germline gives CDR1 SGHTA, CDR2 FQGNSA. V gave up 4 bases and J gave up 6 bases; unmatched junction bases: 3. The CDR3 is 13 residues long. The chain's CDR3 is CASSYHRGQPQHF. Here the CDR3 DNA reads TGTGCCAGCAGCTACCACAGGGGTCAGCCCCAGCATTTT.

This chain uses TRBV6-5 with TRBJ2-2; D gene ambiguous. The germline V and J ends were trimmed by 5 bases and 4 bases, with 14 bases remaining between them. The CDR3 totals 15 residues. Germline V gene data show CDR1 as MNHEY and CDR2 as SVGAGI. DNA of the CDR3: TGTGCCAGCAGTCGACGGACCCAGATCACCGGGGAGCTGTTTTTT. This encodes CASSRRTQITGELFF.

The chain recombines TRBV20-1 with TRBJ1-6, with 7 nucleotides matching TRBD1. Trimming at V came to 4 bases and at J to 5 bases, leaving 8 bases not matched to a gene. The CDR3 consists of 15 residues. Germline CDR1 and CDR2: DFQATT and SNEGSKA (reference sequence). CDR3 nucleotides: TGCAGTGCTAACAAGGACAGGTCGGATAATTCACCCCTCCACTTT. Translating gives CSANKDRSDNSPLHF.

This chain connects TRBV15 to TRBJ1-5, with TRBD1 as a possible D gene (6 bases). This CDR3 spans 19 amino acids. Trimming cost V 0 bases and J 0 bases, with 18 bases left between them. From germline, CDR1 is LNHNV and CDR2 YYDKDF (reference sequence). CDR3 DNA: TGTGCCACCAGCAGAGATCTCCCCAGGGGACATTATAGCAATCAGCCCCAGCATTTT. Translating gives CATSRDLPRGHYSNQPQHF. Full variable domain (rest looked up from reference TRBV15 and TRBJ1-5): DAMVIQNPRYQVTQFGKPVTLSCSQTLNHNVMYWYQQKSSQAPKLLFHYYDKDFNNEADTPDNFQSRRPNTSFCFLDIRSPGLGDTAMYLCATSRDLPRGHYSNQPQHFGDGTRLSIL.

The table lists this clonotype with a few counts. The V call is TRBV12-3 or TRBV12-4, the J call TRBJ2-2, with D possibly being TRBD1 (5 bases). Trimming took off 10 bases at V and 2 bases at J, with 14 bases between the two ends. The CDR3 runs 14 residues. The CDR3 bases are TGTGCCACCACCACCAGGACAAACACCGGGGAGCTGTTTTTT. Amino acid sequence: CATTTRTNTGELFF.

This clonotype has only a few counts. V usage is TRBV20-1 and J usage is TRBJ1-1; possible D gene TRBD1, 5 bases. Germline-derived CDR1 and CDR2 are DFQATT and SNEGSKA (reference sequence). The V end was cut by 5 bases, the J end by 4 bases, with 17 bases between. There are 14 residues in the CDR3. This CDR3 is CSAGVTVGGTEAFF. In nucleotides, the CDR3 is TGCAGTGCTGGAGTGACAGTTGGCGGCACTGAAGCTTTCTTT.